Given below is one T cell receptor (beta chain) in context. Its specificity is not known. The sample is drawn from a study of T cell responses to AZD1222 COVID-19 vaccine. Points from the study as a whole: Among AZD1222 vaccinees, only five to seven were seropositive at baseline. Most donors were white British and more were female, and clonal diversity was possibly underestimated. Researchers took repertoire samples only after the peak T cell response had come.

Trimming left V 0 bases short and J 2 bases short, with 13 bases between. This CDR3 spans 16 amino acids. In germline, CDR1 is SGHRS, CDR2 YFSETQ. Clones were read by immunoSEQ multiplex PCR, and TCRdb kept only the in-frame ones, dropping some. The sample comprises more than 95,000 clones, about 90% of which are singletons, and about 1.4% rests with the top ten. Specimen: peripheral blood, collected 28 days after the second AZD1222 dose. This TCR came from an adult who received the AZD1222 COVID-19 vaccine. V usage is TRBV5-1 and J usage is TRBJ2-3; D not certain. CDR3 loop: CASSLGRSSPTDTQYF. As DNA, the CDR3 is TGCGCCAGCAGCTTGGGCCGTTCCAGCCCCACAGATACGCAGTATTTT. The full variable domain, rest sourced from reference TRBV5-1 and TRBJ2-3, is KAGVTQTPRYLIKTRGQQVTLSCSPISGHRSVSWYQQTPGQGLQFLFEYFSETQRNKGNFPGRFSGRQFSNSRSEMNVSTLELGDSALYLCASSLGRSSPTDTQYFGPGTRLTVL.